This T cell receptor beta chain was documented in a study of TIL therapy for anti-PD-1-resistant metastatic lung cancer. V shed 5 bases, J shed 7 bases, and the junction held 14 bases outside the gene matches. Germline V gene lookup returns CDR1 MNHEY and CDR2 SVGAGI. This CDR3 comprises 15 residues. Sequencing used immunoSEQ v3. Assay used: immunoSEQ multiplex PCR; TCRdb lists only in-frame clones, some missing. There are 95,000 or so clones in the sample; around three fifths occur only once, and 9.5% to 13% lies in the top ten. Documented time point: pre-treatment sample, taken before nivolumab and TIL therapy. Tumor tissue came from excised metastases, mostly pleural nodules or supraclavicular lymph nodes. Progressing patients received lymphodepletion, expanded TIL infusion and IL-2. Enrollment ran from late 2017 to early 2020.

This sequence joins TRBV6-5 and TRBJ2-7; TRBD1 agrees at 7 bases. This TCR was recovered from a person aged 25 to 80 with non-small cell lung cancer. The sample in question was tumor tissue, obtained at baseline. This chain's CDR3 is CASSKRQGYVREQYF. CDR3 coding DNA: TGTGCCAGCAGTAAGAGACAGGGCTACGTTAGGGAGCAGTACTTC.